This TCR beta chain was captured in a study of T-cell reconstitution after alpha-beta-depleted transplantation in children (dated by TCRdb to the mid-2010s). Context from the whole study: The study quantitatively tracked T-cell immune reconstitution after TCRalphabeta/CD19-depleted allogeneic hematopoietic cell transplantation in children using TCR repertoire profiling. What the study reported, not specific to this receptor: In some patients, the high TCRbeta diversity seen at day 60 was put down to recipient T cells and intrathymic progenitors that had survived conditioning. Over subsequent months, a decline in hyperexpanded clone frequencies was noted, and after one year, T-cell counts and TCRbeta diversity were mostly ascribed to newly produced T cells. Apparently early alphabetaT-cell count recovery about two months after transplant reportedly relied on only several hundred rapidly expanded clones derived from non-depleted graft cells.

The sample's time point, from its label and the paper: day 60 (about 2 months) after transplantation. What this sample's treatment or condition label stands for: allogeneic hematopoietic cell transplantation with graft depleted of TCRalphabeta T cells and CD19 B cells. The transplant recipients were children given TCRalphabeta/CD19-depleted allogeneic hematopoietic cell grafts. This clonotype was counted at least ten times. No cognate antigen has been identified for it. Base qualities were left out, and no much larger clone turns up one base away. The receptor library was made with PCR. TCRdb lists the instrument as Illumina HiSeq 2500. TCR library preparation used molecular barcoding, with unique molecular identifiers applied to normalize quantification of the TCRbeta repertoire. TCRdb reworked the public reads: Q25 trimming with fastp, MiXCR clone assembly, productive beta chains retained. Duplicate CDR3 protein sequences are folded into a single record with the most common DNA and genes. This sample lists roughly 48,000 distinct CDR3 sequences; approximately 6.1% were detected once. The biggest ten clones account for 30% of the sample.

This sample comprised PBMCs, mostly from graft donor cells, obtained 60 days after TCRalphabeta/CD19-depleted stem cell transplant. The origin of this receptor is a female patient aged 2 to 10 who had a stem cell transplant for aplastic anemia, so the T cells may come from the graft donor.

In nucleotides, the sequence is TGCAGTGCTGCGGATGTCAAGGGTTGGGATACGCAGTATTTT. Translated, this gives CSAADVKGWDTQYF. This chain joins TRBV20-1 to TRBJ2-3; no D segment can be confidently identified. V is clipped by 5 bases and J by 6 bases, and the sequence between their germline boundaries is 18 bases long. The CDR3, from cysteine to phenylalanine, totals 14 residues. This entry keeps only the CDR3 DNA: 42 bases, framed from base 1. For CDR1 and CDR2, the germline V gene (reference sequence) lists DFQATT and SNEGSKA.